The rows below give T cell receptor beta chains drawn from one sample of a study of cytomegalovirus exposure and HLA in healthy donors. Sequenced by immunoSEQ multiplex PCR; TCRdb stores in-frame clones only, minus some. This sample yields fewer than 200,000 clones, of which approximately 73% are seen a single time; roughly 1.4% belongs to the top ten. The sample comprised PBMCs. These receptor sequences come from a man aged 50-59 years in good health and CMV-seronegative. CDR3s include the opening cysteine and the closing phenylalanine or tryptophan. D genes are given only for firm matches. Not every row has a clone size; where given, it reads once, few, many or a size class.

abundance: .
d_gene: TRBD2
v_gene: TRBV7-8
j_gene: TRBJ2-1
CDR3nt: TGTGCCAGCAGCTTTTGGACTAGCGGGGGGGCCGTTGAGCAGTTCTTC
CDR3aa: CASSFWTSGGAVEQFF

abundance: .
d_gene: .
v_gene: TRBV28
j_gene: TRBJ1-1
CDR3nt: TGTGCCAGCAGTTTATTAGGGGCAATGACTGAAGCTTTCTTT
CDR3aa: CASSLLGAMTEAFF

abundance: once
d_gene: .
v_gene: TRBV9
j_gene: TRBJ2-2
CDR3nt: TGTGCCAGCAGCCCCCTTTTTCAGGATGGGGGGGAGCTGTTTTTT
CDR3aa: CASSPLFQDGGELFF

abundance: .
d_gene: .
v_gene: TRBV28
j_gene: TRBJ1-5
CDR3nt: TGTGCCAGCAGTTTTCGCTACAGGGTTAATCAGCCCCAGCATTTT
CDR3aa: CASSFRYRVNQPQHF

abundance: .
d_gene: .
v_gene: TRBV5-1
j_gene: TRBJ2-1
CDR3nt: TGCGCCAGCAGCCGGGGGGCCCTTAGCTCCTACAATGAGCAGTTCTTC
CDR3aa: CASSRGALSSYNEQFF

abundance: .
d_gene: TRBD2
v_gene: TRBV6-5
j_gene: TRBJ2-7
CDR3nt: TGTGCCAGCACCTCAAGCGGGGGGGTTTACTACGAGCAGTACTTC
CDR3aa: CASTSSGGVYYEQYF

abundance: .
d_gene: .
v_gene: TRBV19
j_gene: TRBJ1-4
CDR3nt: TGTGCCAGTAGTAGGCTAGCTAATGAAAAACTGTTTTTT
CDR3aa: CASSRLANEKLFF

abundance: .
d_gene: TRBD1
v_gene: TRBV4-1
j_gene: TRBJ2-7
CDR3nt: TGCGCCAGCAGCCAATGGGCAGGGGGTCTGAGGGAGCAGTACTTC
CDR3aa: CASSQWAGGLREQYF

abundance: medium-sized
d_gene: TRBD1
v_gene: TRBV5-1
j_gene: TRBJ2-5
CDR3nt: TGCGCCAGCAATGAGGGGGCAGATGGGGAGACCCAGTACTTC
CDR3aa: CASNEGADGETQYF

abundance: .
d_gene: TRBD2
v_gene: TRBV18
j_gene: TRBJ2-5
CDR3nt: TGTGCCAGCTCACCACCGGTAGCGGGGGGGATACAAGAGACCCAGTACTTC
CDR3aa: CASSPPVAGGIQETQYF

abundance: .
d_gene: .
v_gene: TRBV15
j_gene: TRBJ1-2
CDR3nt: TGTGCCACCAGCAGAGATGCTTGGGGGCCAGGGAACTATGGCTACACCTTC
CDR3aa: CATSRDAWGPGNYGYTF

abundance: .
d_gene: TRBD1
v_gene: TRBV7-2
j_gene: TRBJ2-3
CDR3nt: TGTGCCAGCAGCTTAGTAGGGGGCGCTGATACGCAGTATTTT
CDR3aa: CASSLVGGADTQYF

abundance: .
d_gene: .
v_gene: TRBV15
j_gene: TRBJ2-3
CDR3nt: TGTGCCACCAGCAGATCCCGGGGCACAGATACGCAGTATTTT
CDR3aa: CATSRSRGTDTQYF

abundance: .
d_gene: TRBD1
v_gene: TRBV10-2
j_gene: TRBJ2-7
CDR3nt: TGCGCCAGCAGTGAGCCGGGACAGGGGAGCTCCTACGAGCAGTACTTC
CDR3aa: CASSEPGQGSSYEQYF

abundance: .
d_gene: .
v_gene: TRBV6-5
j_gene: TRBJ1-1
CDR3nt: TGTGCCAGCAGTTCCTCTAGGGGAACTGAAGCTTTCTTT
CDR3aa: CASSSSRGTEAFF

abundance: few
d_gene: TRBD1
v_gene: TRBV5-1
j_gene: TRBJ2-2
CDR3nt: TGCGCCAGCAGCTTGGCCAAGGACAGGCCCAACACCGGGGAGCTGTTTTTT
CDR3aa: CASSLAKDRPNTGELFF

abundance: .
d_gene: .
v_gene: TRBV6-5
j_gene: TRBJ1-5
CDR3nt: TGTGCCAGCAGTTACTCCGGGACTGGTTATCAGCCCCAGCATTTT
CDR3aa: CASSYSGTGYQPQHF

abundance: .
d_gene: .
v_gene: TRBV7-9
j_gene: TRBJ1-1
CDR3nt: TGTGCCAGCAGCCCAATAATACCGGGCACTGAAGCTTTCTTT
CDR3aa: CASSPIIPGTEAFF

abundance: .
d_gene: .
v_gene: TRBV5-1
j_gene: TRBJ1-1
CDR3nt: TGCGCCAGCACCGCGAACCTTCCCACAGGGAAGAACACTGAAGCTTTCTTT
CDR3aa: CASTANLPTGKNTEAFF

abundance: few
d_gene: TRBD2
v_gene: TRBV6-6
j_gene: TRBJ2-3
CDR3nt: TGTGCCAGCAGTTACTCGGGACTAAGCACAGATACGCAGTATTTT
CDR3aa: CASSYSGLSTDTQYF

abundance: .
d_gene: .
v_gene: TRBV18
j_gene: TRBJ1-5
CDR3nt: TGTGCCAGCTCGCTACGACAGCAGGCGGGCAATCAGCCCCAGCATTTT
CDR3aa: CASSLRQQAGNQPQHF

abundance: few
d_gene: TRBD1
v_gene: TRBV15
j_gene: TRBJ1-5
CDR3nt: TGTGCCACCAGCACGGGACAGAGAAATCAGCCCCAGCATTTT
CDR3aa: CATSTGQRNQPQHF

abundance: .
d_gene: .
v_gene: TRBV28
j_gene: TRBJ2-7
CDR3nt: TGTGCCAGCAGTTCACCGAATCAGGGCTACGAGCAGTACTTC
CDR3aa: CASSSPNQGYEQYF

abundance: .
d_gene: .
v_gene: TRBV5-1
j_gene: TRBJ1-4
CDR3nt: TGCGCCAGCAGCCTCGGGGGGCAGGGGCAAGAAAAACTGTTTTTT
CDR3aa: CASSLGGQGQEKLFF

abundance: once
d_gene: TRBD1
v_gene: TRBV6-6
j_gene: TRBJ1-1
CDR3nt: TGTGCCAGCAGAGCGGGACAGGCGGGCACTGAAGCTTTCTTT
CDR3aa: CASRAGQAGTEAFF

abundance: .
d_gene: TRBD1
v_gene: TRBV4-2
j_gene: TRBJ2-7
CDR3nt: TGTGCCAGCAGCCAAGGACAGGGGTACTACGAGCAGTACTTC
CDR3aa: CASSQGQGYYEQYF

abundance: few
d_gene: .
v_gene: TRBV4-3
j_gene: TRBJ1-2
CDR3nt: TGCGCCAGCAGCCAATCATTACTAAGGGGTAACTATGGCTACACCTTC
CDR3aa: CASSQSLLRGNYGYTF

abundance: .
d_gene: TRBD1
v_gene: TRBV6-6
j_gene: TRBJ2-1
CDR3nt: TGTGCCAGCAGACTCGGGACAGGGGGAGATGAGCAGTTCTTC
CDR3aa: CASRLGTGGDEQFF

abundance: .
d_gene: TRBD1
v_gene: TRBV28
j_gene: TRBJ1-4
CDR3nt: TGTGCCAGCAGTTCAGGGACAGTGGGTAATGAAAAACTGTTTTTT
CDR3aa: CASSSGTVGNEKLFF

abundance: .
d_gene: TRBD2
v_gene: TRBV28
j_gene: TRBJ2-3
CDR3nt: TGTGCCAGCACTACCGCGGGGGGGCTCACAGATACGCAGTATTTT
CDR3aa: CASTTAGGLTDTQYF

abundance: .
d_gene: .
v_gene: TRBV5-1
j_gene: TRBJ1-4
CDR3nt: TGCGCCAGCAGCTTGAGGCAGGGTAATGAAAAACTGTTTTTT
CDR3aa: CASSLRQGNEKLFF

abundance: .
d_gene: TRBD2
v_gene: TRBV5-5
j_gene: TRBJ2-3
CDR3nt: TGTGCCAGCAGGGGGGAGGGACTGCGCACAGATACGCAGTATTTT
CDR3aa: CASRGEGLRTDTQYF

abundance: .
d_gene: TRBD1
v_gene: TRBV7-7
j_gene: TRBJ1-3
CDR3nt: TGTGCCAGCAGTCTTCCGGTGACAGGGGTGGTCGTGTCTGGAAACACCATATATTTT
CDR3aa: CASSLPVTGVVVSGNTIYF

abundance: .
d_gene: TRBD1
v_gene: TRBV28
j_gene: TRBJ2-7
CDR3nt: TGTGCCAGCAGTCTTGGACAGGGGTTTAGGTTTTGGCAGTACTTC
CDR3aa: CASSLGQGFRFWQYF

abundance: .
d_gene: .
v_gene: TRBV16
j_gene: TRBJ1-5
CDR3nt: TGTGCCAGCAGCCAAGGAAGATGGGGCACGATCAATCAGCCCCAGCATTTT
CDR3aa: CASSQGRWGTINQPQHF

abundance: .
d_gene: .
v_gene: TRBV28
j_gene: TRBJ1-1
CDR3nt: TGTGCCAGCAGTGATACTCCCGGGACACGTAACACTGAAGCTTTCTTT
CDR3aa: CASSDTPGTRNTEAFF

abundance: .
d_gene: TRBD1
v_gene: TRBV10-1
j_gene: TRBJ1-2
CDR3nt: TGCGCCAGCAGTCGGACAGGGGTTAACTATGGCTACACCTTC
CDR3aa: CASSRTGVNYGYTF